A single sample is the source of the 8 T cell receptor beta chains below, sequenced in a study of shared clonotypes between healthy human individuals (dated by TCRdb to the early 2020s). The library was made by the immunoSEQ multiplex PCR assay. This immuneACCESS table, as held by TCRdb, lists in-frame sequences with V and J called but not all clones. Of the missing ones, under half trace to an unresolved V gene in checked studies; the others have no known cause. This sample has roughly 2 million clones in its table, and nearly 97% of those were observed once. Together, the top ten hold about 0.13% of the sample. The sample was naive CD4+ T cells sorted from blood. The label giving this sample's cell subset or site can be read as: CD45RA+ positively selected. These receptors were obtained from a man between 18 and 29 years old in good health.

Remarks on this clone: This same CDR3 is encoded by further DNA sequences in the sample. The V and J genes are TRBV27 and TRBJ1-2; D possibly corresponds to TRBD1 (6 bases). This CDR3 is 13 amino acids long. V was clipped by 4 bases and J by 4 bases, with 10 bases between them. Germline CDR1 is MNHEY and CDR2 is SMNVEV (reference sequence). In nucleotides, the CDR3 is TGTGCCAGCAGTTCCAGGGGAGGCTATGGCTACACCTTC. Translated: CASSSRGGYGYTF.

The table lists this clone with a count of one. The chain employs TRBV2 and TRBJ2-1; 13 positions agree with TRBD2. Looked up from germline, CDR1 is SNHLY and CDR2 is FYNNEI. The CDR3 sequence is 15 residues long. V shed 7 bases and J 4 bases; nucleotides not matched to a gene: 4. The CDR3 region has the DNA TGTGCCAGCACCGCACTAGCGGGGGGGTACAATGAGCAGTTCTTC. Translating it yields CASTALAGGYNEQFF.

The sample holds one count of this clone. The V call is TRBV14, the J call TRBJ1-3; D not certain. This CDR3 has 15 residues. V shed 4 bases and J shed 0 bases, with 10 bases lying between them. Germline assignment: CDR1 SGHDN and CDR2 FVKESK. CDR3 sequence: CASSPLTGSGNTIYF. CDR3 coding DNA: TGTGCCAGCAGCCCATTGACGGGCTCTGGAAACACCATATATTTT.

V gene TRBV4-3 combines with J gene TRBJ1-1; D remains ambiguous. In germline, CDR1 is LGHNA, CDR2 YSLEER. The CDR3 consists of 16 residues. V lost 4 bases, J lost 0 bases, and 15 bases lay in between. The CDR3 protein is CASSPAGLSMNTEAFF. Here the CDR3 DNA reads TGCGCCAGCAGCCCCGCTGGGCTCTCTATGAACACTGAAGCTTTCTTT.

V usage is TRBV18 and J usage is TRBJ1-2; D gene uncertain. CDR3 length: 15 residues. Trimming took 2 bases from V and 2 from J, leaving 12 bases between them. Germline-derived CDR1 and CDR2 are KGHSH and LQKENI. CDR3 in amino acids: CASSPSITPNYGYTF. In DNA form, the CDR3 reads TGTGCCAGCTCACCATCGATCACACCCAACTATGGCTACACCTTC.

The rearrangement uses TRBV29-1 and TRBJ2-5; TRBD1 is a possible D gene (6 bases). V was pared by 6 bases and J by 2 bases, with 16 bases between. Germline values: CDR1 SQVTM, CDR2 ANQGSEA. CDR3 size: 14 residues. The chain's CDR3 is CSVAVRGVQETQYF. DNA of the CDR3: TGCAGCGTCGCCGTCAGGGGAGTTCAAGAGACCCAGTACTTC.

As concerns this clone: Other DNA sequences in this sample translate to the same CDR3. J is TRBJ2-3 and V is TRBV7-2, with D maybe TRBD2 (5 bases). The CDR3 has 14 residues. From germline, CDR1 is SGHTA and CDR2 FQGNSA. The V end was cut by 1 base, the J end by 4 bases, with 9 bases between. CDR3 region: CASSLGLAADTQYF. In DNA, the CDR3 is TGTGCCAGCAGCTTAGGTCTAGCCGCAGATACGCAGTATTTT.

V and J are TRBV11-2 and TRBJ2-5; D possibly corresponds to TRBD2 (6 bases). Germline lookup yields CDR1 SGHAT and CDR2 FQNNGV. The CDR3 is 14 residues long. V was cut by 6 bases and J by 4 bases, with 15 bases left in between. The CDR3 loop is CASSIALGGETQYF. The CDR3 bases are TGTGCCAGCAGTATTGCTCTGGGAGGAGAGACCCAGTACTTC.